This TCR beta chain was found in a study of blood T cell repertoires in COVID-19. Study details: There were acute and convalescent COVID-19 samples, and they came from the United States, Italy and Spain. PBMCs, B-cell-depleted T cells, or T cells were the source of the cDNA or gDNA that made up the material.

Enrollees, roughly 18 to 90 years old, lived in around 23 US areas. The CDR3 totals 15 residues. V gave up 9 bases and J gave up 7 bases; unmatched junction bases: 14. CDR1 is LNHDA, CDR2 SQIVND, per germline (reference sequence). Some clones are missing from TCRdb's copy, which holds only in-frame ones; the method was immunoSEQ multiplex PCR. Among about 270,000 clones, 80% to 90% were seen once, and the ten largest hold less than 2.5%. The sequencing input was PBMCs or T cells enriched from blood (not recorded which). This chain uses TRBV19 with TRBJ2-1; 8 bases match TRBD2. This sequence was found in a woman younger than 35 who had recovered from COVID-19. Here the CDR3 DNA reads TGTGCCAGCGCCGGGAGGGGGACCCGTCAGAATGAGCAGTTCTTC. Translation gives CASAGRGTRQNEQFF.